The 32 T cell receptor beta chains given below trace back to one sample, sequenced in a study of OX40 agonist ivuxolimab in advanced cancers. The data were produced by immunoSEQ multiplex PCR, yet TCRdb's version contains in-frame clones alone and is incomplete. The repertoire holds tens of thousands of clones, approximately 86% seen once, with around 0.8% in the top ten. The source material was CD4+ or CD8+ T cells sorted from blood, sampled in a trial of the OX40 agonist ivuxolimab. Receptors originate from an adult with an advanced solid tumor such as melanoma, head and neck, liver or kidney cancer.

CDR3 sequence (DNA): TGTGCCAGCGAGAGCAGCACAGATACGCAGTATTTT. Translated: CASESSTDTQYF. The J gene is TRBJ2-3, the V gene TRBV9; D not certain. Trimming shortened V by 7 bases and J by 0 bases, and 6 bases separated the two germline ends. The CDR3 has 12 amino acids. Per the germline V gene, CDR1 is SGDLS and CDR2 is YYNGEE.

The V and J genes are TRBV10-1 and TRBJ2-1; D uncertain. The ends were cut back, 8 bases at V and 0 bases at J, with 17 bases in the middle. Per germline, CDR1 WNHNN and CDR2 SYGVQD (reference sequence). The CDR3 covers 16 residues. CDR3 residues: CASSDWVASSYNEQFF. Written as DNA, the CDR3 is TGCGCCAGCTCCGACTGGGTTGCTAGCTCCTACAATGAGCAGTTCTTC.

The chain is built from TRBV30 and TRBJ2-7, with a possible D match to TRBD2 (6 bases). Germline CDR1 GTSNPN, CDR2 SVGIG (reference sequence). Trimming shortened V by 0 bases and J by 6 bases, and 15 bases separated the two germline ends. This CDR3 region has 14 residues. The CDR3 DNA sequence: TGTGCCTGGAGTGTACTAGGGCAGGGAGGCGAGCAGTACTTC. Residues: CAWSVLGQGGEQYF.

CDR3 sequence reads: CASSPRQNNEKLFF. For the CDR3, the DNA is TGTGCCAGCAGCCCCCGCCAAAATAATGAAAAACTGTTTTTT. The V call is TRBV5-4, the J call TRBJ1-4; D is ambiguous. There are 14 residues in the CDR3. Germline CDR1 SGHNT, CDR2 YYREEE (reference sequence). V lost 4 bases to trimming and J lost 4 bases, with 11 bases between them.

CDR3 DNA sequence: TGTGCCAGCAACCCCCCAACTCCCCCAGATACGCAGTATTTT. Protein: CASNPPTPPDTQYF. V usage is TRBV5-6 and J usage is TRBJ2-3; D remains ambiguous. Trimming cost V 6 bases and J 4 bases, with 15 bases left between them. The germline CDR1 and CDR2 sequences are SGHDT and YYEEEE. This CDR3 is built from 14 residues.

The chain couples TRBV18 to TRBJ1-1; tentative D call: TRBD1 (6 bases). Trimming left V 3 bases short and J 1 base short, with 15 bases between. The CDR3 runs to 16 residues. Germline V lookup: CDR1 KGHSH, CDR2 LQKENI. The DNA for the CDR3 is TGTGCCAGCTCACCCCCGGGAGGGGGGACGAACACTGAAGCTTTCTTT. Amino acids: CASSPPGGGTNTEAFF.

The chain employs TRBV4-2 and TRBJ2-3; 7 bases map to TRBD2. CDR1 and CDR2 from the germline V gene are LGHNA and YNFKEQ. The CDR3 has 15 residues. Trimming took 5 bases from V and 2 from J; bases not matched to a gene: 7. CDR3 sequence (DNA): TGTGCCAGCAGCTTGAGGACTAGAGACACAGATACGCAGTATTTT. It encodes CASSLRTRDTDTQYF.

This clone occurred once. The chain carries TRBV6-1 and TRBJ1-1, with D maybe TRBD1 (5 bases). Trimming shortened V by 6 bases and J by 4 bases, and 15 bases separated the two germline ends. Germline V gives CDR1 MNHNS, CDR2 SASEGT. The CDR3 contains 14 residues. As DNA, the CDR3 is TGTGCCAGCAGATATAGGGACCTGAGCACTGAAGCTTTCTTT. This codes for CASRYRDLSTEAFF.

The chain couples TRBV18 to TRBJ2-5, with D unresolved. The CDR3 runs to 12 residues. Trimming took off 5 bases at V and 2 bases at J, with 6 bases between the two ends. The germline V gene encodes CDR1 KGHSH and CDR2 LQKENI. DNA for the CDR3: TGTGCCAGCTCAGAGGCACAAGAGACCCAGTACTTC. Translated: CASSEAQETQYF.

This chain uses TRBV15 with TRBJ1-6, with D possibly TRBD1 on 5 matching bases. Germline assignment: CDR1 LNHNV and CDR2 YYDKDF (reference sequence). Trimming shortened V by 5 bases and J by 4 bases, and 12 bases separated the two germline ends. The length of the CDR3 is 15 residues. The DNA for the CDR3 is TGTGCCACCAGCGCCCAGACAGTGTATAATTCACCCCTCCACTTT. It yields the protein CATSAQTVYNSPLHF.

The V call is TRBV2, the J call TRBJ2-6; a possible D gene is TRBD2 (5 bases). Germline CDR1 and CDR2: SNHLY and FYNNEI. The CDR3 has 15 residues. V lost 8 bases to trimming and J lost 0 bases, with 11 bases between them. The CDR3 here is CASGGGVSGANVLTF. CDR3 coding DNA: TGTGCCAGCGGAGGTGGTGTCTCTGGGGCCAACGTCCTGACTTTC.

The rearrangement links TRBV4-1 to TRBJ2-5; D possibly uses TRBD1 or TRBD2 (6 bases each). V was trimmed by 1 base and J by 4 bases, leaving 19 bases between them. This CDR3 region has 17 residues. CDR1 is MGHRA and CDR2 is YSYEKL in the germline V gene. CDR3 coding DNA: TGCGCCAGCAGCCAAGGGCTTCGGAGGGGGGCAGGAGAGACCCAGTACTTC. Translated: CASSQGLRRGAGETQYF.

The CDR3 DNA reads as TGTGCCAGCAGTTCCTCAGGGCAGAGGGAAAAACTGTTTTTT. The encoded protein is CASSSSGQREKLFF. V is TRBV5-5 and J is TRBJ1-4; D perhaps matches TRBD1 (5 bases). V shed 5 bases and J shed 8 bases, with 16 bases lying between them. CDR1 is SGHKS and CDR2 is YYEKEE in the germline V gene (reference sequence). The CDR3 has 14 amino acids.

This chain connects TRBV6-6 to TRBJ2-2; TRBD1 aligns across 9 bases. The CDR3 sequence is 15 residues long. Germline V CDR1 and CDR2: MNHNY, SVGAGI (reference sequence). V trimming: 11 bases; J trimming: 8 bases; junction bases outside the gene matches: 15. The CDR3 DNA follows: TGTGCCGTATCTCACAGGGGGCGGAAAGTGGGGGAGCTGTTTTTT. It is translated as CAVSHRGRKVGELFF.

The chain combines TRBV7-3 with TRBJ2-7; 10 bases match TRBD2. The CDR3 is made up of 15 amino acids. CDR1 and CDR2 (germline): SGHTA, FQGTGA. The ends lost 4 bases at V and 1 base at J; junction bases unmatched: 4. The CDR3 nucleotides are TGTGCCAGCAGCTATACTAGCGGGAAGTCCTACGAGCAGTACTTC. It yields the protein CASSYTSGKSYEQYF.

The V and J genes are TRBV7-2 and TRBJ2-1; the match to TRBD2 covers 14 bases. This CDR3 is built from 16 residues. The V gene end was trimmed by 2 bases and the J gene end by 10 bases; junction bases not matched to a gene: 7. The V gene's germline CDR1 is SGHTA and CDR2 FQGNSA. The CDR3 spells CASSLLGLAGGGEQFF. In nucleotides, the CDR3 is TGTGCCAGCAGCTTATTAGGACTAGCGGGAGGAGGGGAGCAGTTCTTC.

The count of this clone is one. The CDR3 spells CASQHPLGGGTGELFF. The CDR3 coding sequence is TGTGCCAGCCAGCATCCACTGGGGGGCGGGACCGGGGAGCTGTTTTTT. The chain employs TRBV19 and TRBJ2-2; D possibly matches TRBD1 or TRBD2 (6 bases each). CDR3 length: 16 residues. Germline CDR1 reads LNHDA; CDR2 reads SQIVND (reference sequence). V shed 9 bases and J shed 5 bases, with 22 bases lying between them.

This chain connects TRBV6-1 to TRBJ1-5; D uncertain. The CDR3 sequence is 15 residues long. Trimming cost V 1 base and J 5 bases, with 12 bases left between them. Germline V CDR1 and CDR2: MNHNS, SASEGT. CDR3 coding DNA: TGTGCCAGCAGTGAAGTCCCGGGTCGGGATCAGCCCCAGCATTTT. This codes for CASSEVPGRDQPQHF.

The V gene is TRBV7-8, the J gene TRBJ1-1, with D possibly matching TRBD1 (5 bases). Trimming left V 4 bases short and J 4 bases short, with 22 bases between. The CDR3 length is 17 residues. Germline V gives CDR1 SGHVS, CDR2 FQNEAQ. The CDR3 DNA reads TGTGCCAGCAGCTCCCAGGAGGGGACCTGGAGGGGCACTGAAGCTTTCTTT. As protein: CASSSQEGTWRGTEAFF.

In its sample, this clone was seen once. The rearrangement links TRBV2 to TRBJ2-1; a possible D gene is TRBD2 (6 bases). The germline V and J ends were trimmed by 1 base and 0 bases, with 13 bases remaining between them. This CDR3 has 17 residues. Germline V CDR1 and CDR2: SNHLY, FYNNEI. In DNA, the CDR3 is TGTGCCAGCAGTGAAGAGCGGGCATTTAGCTCCTACAATGAGCAGTTCTTC. Its translation is CASSEERAFSSYNEQFF.

The chain links TRBV30 to TRBJ2-7, with TRBD2 identical over 11 bases. The CDR3 sequence is 12 residues long. Germline CDR1 reads GTSNPN; CDR2 reads SVGIG (reference sequence). J was trimmed by 5 bases and V by 5 bases; bases with no gene match: 2. The CDR3 region is CAWLAGGHEQYF. Written as DNA, the CDR3 is TGTGCCTGGTTAGCGGGAGGGCACGAGCAGTACTTC.

The table lists this clone with a few counts. The V call is TRBV11-2, the J call TRBJ1-4; D not certain. Germline assignment: CDR1 SGHAT and CDR2 FQNNGV. The CDR3 is 12 residues long. Trimming shortened V by 0 bases and J by 6 bases, and 2 bases separated the two germline ends. This CDR3 is CASSLDYEKLFF. In nucleotides, the CDR3 is TGTGCCAGCAGCTTAGATTATGAAAAACTGTTTTTT.

This clone was recorded once. The J gene is TRBJ1-2, the V gene TRBV5-4; D remains unclear. The CDR3 runs 14 residues. Trimming pared 2 bases from V and 2 bases from J, leaving 10 bases between. The germline V gene has CDR1 SGHNT and CDR2 YYREEE (reference sequence). As DNA, the CDR3 is TGTGCCAGCAGCTTTAATCCCCCCAACTATGGCTACACCTTC. It translates to CASSFNPPNYGYTF.

The CDR3 DNA reads TGTGCCAGCTCAGGGCAGGGGATGAACACTGAAGCTTTCTTT. Translating it yields CASSGQGMNTEAFF. J is TRBJ1-1 and V is TRBV18, with TRBD1 as a possible D gene (6 bases). The V end lost 5 bases, the J end lost 0 bases, and 10 bases lay between the germline ends. Looked up from germline, CDR1 is KGHSH and CDR2 is LQKENI. The CDR3 is 14 amino acids.

The chain links TRBV5-6 to TRBJ2-3, with D uncertain. CDR1 SGHDT and CDR2 YYEEEE come from the germline V gene. V was clipped by 0 bases and J by 0 bases, with 11 bases between them. The CDR3 length is 16 residues. CDR3 coding DNA: TGTGCCAGCAGCTTGGCGGCGGACCCTAGCACAGATACGCAGTATTTT. Translated, it gives CASSLAADPSTDTQYF.

With respect to this clone: One junction end disagrees with the germline gene, perhaps due to a read error. This chain connects TRBV7-9 to TRBJ2-7; 10 nucleotides agree with TRBD2. Germline values: CDR1 SEHNR, CDR2 FQNEAQ (reference sequence). The CDR3 has 14 residues. CDR3 amino acids: CASSLAGEVYEQYF. In DNA form, the CDR3 reads TGTGCCAGCAGCCTAGCGGGAGAAGTGTACGAGCAGTACTTC.

The chain combines TRBV2 with TRBJ2-5; 12 bases are a match to TRBD2. The CDR3 consists of 15 residues. Germline V gene lookup returns CDR1 SNHLY and CDR2 FYNNEI. V lost 4 bases and J lost 4; bases outside the gene matches: 4. DNA of the CDR3: TGTGCCAGCAGTGCCGCTAGCGGGGGGGGAGAGACCCAGTACTTC. Translation: CASSAASGGGETQYF.

This chain connects TRBV4-2 to TRBJ1-2, with D perhaps matching TRBD1 (5 bases). Trimming cost V 0 bases and J 5 bases, with 10 bases left between them. The germline CDR1 and CDR2 sequences are LGHNA and YNFKEQ. The CDR3 totals 14 residues. CDR3 amino acids: CASSQDRGRYGYTF. CDR3 DNA sequence: TGTGCCAGCAGCCAAGATCGGGGGAGATATGGCTACACCTTC.

The rearrangement joins TRBV6-1 to TRBJ2-7; 8 bases fit TRBD1. The V and J ends lost 10 bases and 0 bases, in that order; junction bases with no gene match: 11. The CDR3 consists of 15 residues. Germline-derived CDR1 and CDR2 are MNHNS and SASEGT. CDR3 DNA sequence: TGTGCCAACGGGACAGGCCCAGATGACTCCTACGAGCAGTACTTC. Translation gives CANGTGPDDSYEQYF.

This sequence joins TRBV6-6 and TRBJ2-5; 8 nucleotides align to TRBD1. This CDR3 spans 15 amino acids. J was trimmed by 5 bases and V by 2 bases; bases with no gene match: 7. Germline V lookup: CDR1 MNHNY, CDR2 SVGAGI (reference sequence). CDR3 region: CASSYPGTGSETQYF. In DNA form, the CDR3 reads TGTGCCAGCAGTTACCCTGGGACAGGCAGTGAGACCCAGTACTTC.

The chain links TRBV9 to TRBJ1-3; 7 bases are shared with TRBD1. The CDR3 has 14 residues. Germline V gene sequence: CDR1 SGDLS, CDR2 YYNGEE. Trimming at V came to 8 bases and at J to 3 bases, leaving 8 bases not matched to a gene. CDR3 DNA: TGTGCCAGTACCACAGGGGAAAGTGGAAACACCATATATTTT. Translated: CASTTGESGNTIYF.

The chain couples TRBV7-2 to TRBJ2-1, with D perhaps matching TRBD2 (6 bases). The germline V gene has CDR1 SGHTA and CDR2 FQGNSA. V gave up 8 bases and J gave up 1 base, with 15 bases separating them. The CDR3 has 15 residues. In nucleotides, the CDR3 is TGTGCCAGCGGGCCGGGACTGGGTTCCTACAATGAGCAGTTCTTC. Translated: CASGPGLGSYNEQFF.